One sample yielded the 19 T cell receptor beta chains listed below, sequenced in a study of spatial heterogeneity in lung cancer. Noted time point: sample taken at primary tumor resection. Whole RNA obtained from tumor, nontumor lung or frozen PBMC underwent sequencing without sorting. TCRdb itself ran the 5' RACE reads through MiXCR, one entry per CDR3 protein. The sample contains roughly 75,000 distinct CDR3 sequences, about an eighth of which appear only once. Specimen: PBMCs, collected at surgery. The receptors shown here come from a male donor with early-stage non-small cell lung cancer.

This sequence joins TRBV6-5 and TRBJ2-5, with D possibly matching TRBD1 (5 bases). Germline V gene lookup returns CDR1 MNHEY and CDR2 SVGAGI. CDR3 size: 16 residues. V was trimmed by 0 bases and J by 0 bases, leaving 11 bases between them. CDR3 in amino acids: CASSYSNRPYQETQYF. The CDR3 DNA reads TGTGCCAGCAGTTACTCGAACAGGCCTTACCAAGAGACCCAGTACTTC.

This clonotype was counted ten times or more. The V call is TRBV14, the J call TRBJ2-3; maybe TRBD1 (6 bases). CDR1 is SGHDN, CDR2 FVKESK, per germline. Trimming stripped 6 bases from V and 6 bases from J, with 16 bases between. CDR3 length: 14 residues. The CDR3 sequence: CASRQQGATDTQYF. The CDR3 bases are TGTGCCAGCAGACAACAGGGAGCCACGGATACGCAGTATTTT.

The V gene is TRBV20-1, the J gene TRBJ2-3; D may be TRBD2 (5 bases). Trimming took off 0 bases at V and 3 bases at J, with 16 bases between the two ends. The germline gives CDR1 DFQATT, CDR2 SNEGSKA (reference sequence). CDR3 length: 16 residues. The CDR3 DNA reads TGCAGTGCTAGAGATAGGGCTAGCTGGAGAACAGATACGCAGTATTTT. It translates to CSARDRASWRTDTQYF.

This clonotype was detected ten times or more. The chain carries TRBV20-1 and TRBJ1-1; 7 nucleotides agree with TRBD1. The CDR3 extends over 16 amino acids. CDR1 DFQATT and CDR2 SNEGSKA come from the germline V gene (reference sequence). V lost 4 bases to trimming and J lost 0 bases; unmatched junction nucleotides: 11. CDR3 bases: TGCAGTGCTATCGCCCGGGGACAGCCCATGAACACTGAAGCTTTCTTT. Amino acids: CSAIARGQPMNTEAFF.

This rearrangement joins TRBV7-2 to TRBJ2-2, with 9 bases aligning to TRBD2. The CDR3 is 15 residues long. CDR1 is SGHTA, CDR2 FQGNSA, per germline. J gave up 6 bases and V 1 base, and 3 bases lay outside the gene matches. CDR3 in DNA: TGTGCCAGCAGCTTAGATAGCGGGAGCTCCGGGGAGCTGTTTTTT. Translated, it gives CASSLDSGSSGELFF.

This clonotype has a single count. This chain joins TRBV5-4 and TRBJ2-3; D remains ambiguous. In germline, CDR1 is SGHNT, CDR2 YYREEE (reference sequence). With 0 bases removed from V and 2 bases from J, the gap between germline ends came to 10 bases. The CDR3 is made up of 15 amino acids. CDR3 sequence (DNA): TGTGCCAGCAGCTTGGACTCGACCAACACAGATACGCAGTATTTT. Protein: CASSLDSTNTDTQYF.

This clonotype was counted only a few times. The chain has TRBV20-1 and TRBJ2-7; TRBD1 agrees at 8 bases. The J segment lost 5 bases and the V segment lost 6 bases, leaving 12 bases of the junction unmatched. Germline CDR1 is DFQATT and CDR2 is SNEGSKA (reference sequence). This CDR3 has 14 residues. CDR3 region: CSAPGQGVRDEQYF. The CDR3, as DNA: TGCAGTGCACCCGGACAGGGAGTTAGGGACGAGCAGTACTTC.

There are a few counts of this clonotype. The chain has TRBV6-5 and TRBJ2-3, with D perhaps matching TRBD2 (5 bases). Trimming took 7 bases from V and 2 from J, leaving 13 bases between them. There are 14 residues in the CDR3. Germline assignment: CDR1 MNHEY and CDR2 SVGAGI. CDR3 in amino acids: CASNSGPYTDTQYF. The CDR3 bases are TGTGCCAGCAACAGCGGACCTTACACAGATACGCAGTATTTT.

This chain connects TRBV6-1 to TRBJ2-1; D not resolved. Trimming pared 0 bases from V and 4 bases from J, leaving 10 bases between. The germline CDR1 and CDR2 sequences are MNHNS and SASEGT. The CDR3 covers 15 residues. The CDR3 nucleotides read TGTGCCAGCAGTGAAGCTCCGGGCCTGTACAATGAGCAGTTCTTC. It is translated as CASSEAPGLYNEQFF.

This clonotype was picked up many times. The V gene is TRBV29-1, the J gene TRBJ1-2; the D is unclear. V dropped 0 bases and J dropped 4 bases, with 9 bases sitting between them. The CDR3 covers 13 residues. Per the germline V gene, CDR1 is SQVTM and CDR2 is ANQGSEA. CDR3 in amino acids: CSVEDGKGYGYTF. In nucleotides, the CDR3 is TGCAGCGTTGAAGATGGTAAGGGCTATGGCTACACCTTC. Complete variable domain (other parts from reference TRBV29-1 and TRBJ1-2): SAVISQKPSRDICQRGTSLTIQCQVDSQVTMMFWYRQQPGQSLTLIATANQGSEATYESGFVIDKFPISRPNLTFSTLTVSNMSPEDSSIYLCSVEDGKGYGYTFGSGTRLTVV.

This clonotype was counted many times. The chain has TRBV11-1 and TRBJ2-3; 7 nucleotides line up with TRBD2. Trimming cost V 7 bases and J 6 bases; bases outside gene matches: 13. The CDR3 is 15 amino acids. The germline V gene has CDR1 SGHAT and CDR2 FQDESV (reference sequence). The CDR3 loop reads CASTSSRLAPDTQYF. CDR3 in DNA: TGTGCCAGCACCTCCTCGAGACTAGCTCCGGATACGCAGTATTTT. Variable domain in full (rest from reference TRBV11-1 and TRBJ2-3): EAEVAQSPRYKITEKSQAVAFWCDPISGHATLYWYRQILGQGPELLVQFQDESVVDDSQLPKDRFSAERLKGVDSTLKIQPAELGDSAMYLCASTSSRLAPDTQYFGPGTRLTVL.

This clonotype was detected ten times or more. The chain recombines TRBV29-1 with TRBJ1-1; D is uncertain. V was clipped by 5 bases and J by 0 bases, with 4 bases between them. This CDR3 region has 11 residues. The germline gives CDR1 SQVTM, CDR2 ANQGSEA. In DNA form, the CDR3 reads TGCAGCGTTACAGTGAACACTGAAGCTTTCTTT. Translation: CSVTVNTEAFF.

Many counts were recorded for this clonotype. The genes are TRBV5-4 and TRBJ2-4, with unresolved D. Trimming left V 0 bases short and J 7 bases short, with 14 bases between. The CDR3 covers 15 residues. Per the germline V gene, CDR1 is SGHNT and CDR2 is YYREEE (reference sequence). CDR3: CASSLGGTTPNIQYF. For the CDR3, the DNA is TGTGCCAGCAGCTTGGGGGGAACCACCCCTAACATTCAGTACTTC.

The sample holds many counts of this clonotype. J is TRBJ2-7 and V is TRBV24-1, with a weak D call TRBD1 (5 bases). Germline lookup yields CDR1 KGHDR and CDR2 SFDVKD. This CDR3 region has 13 residues. Trimming cost V 4 bases and J 3 bases, with 9 bases left between them. CDR3 DNA sequence: TGTGCCACCAGTGACACGACAGTCTACGAGCAGTACTTC. It codes for CATSDTTVYEQYF.

This clonotype was counted only a few times. The chain has TRBV27 and TRBJ1-1; 10 nucleotides agree with TRBD1. CDR3 size: 16 residues. Germline CDR1 reads MNHEY; CDR2 reads SMNVEV (reference sequence). V shed 6 bases, J shed 1 base, and the junction held 8 bases outside the gene matches. The CDR3 DNA reads as TGTGCCAGCAGCTCGGGACAGGGGATTTGGAACACTGAAGCTTTCTTT. This encodes CASSSGQGIWNTEAFF.

The J gene is TRBJ2-7, the V gene TRBV5-1, with 11 bases lining up with TRBD2. This CDR3 is built from 14 residues. After removal of 4 bases from V and 4 bases from J, the junction contained 4 bases not matched to a gene. Germline values: CDR1 SGHRS, CDR2 YFSETQ. CDR3 coding DNA: TGCGCCAGCAGCATACTAGCGGGAGCGTACGAGCAGTACTTC. Its translation: CASSILAGAYEQYF.

V and J are TRBV2 and TRBJ1-5, with D unresolved. Trimming removed 3 bases at V and 5 bases at J, with 5 bases between. The CDR3 has 12 residues. CDR1 and CDR2 (germline): SNHLY, FYNNEI. CDR3 in DNA: TGTGCCAGCAGTGATCGGGATCAGCCCCAGCATTTT. It codes for CASSDRDQPQHF.

This clonotype was picked up many times. V usage is TRBV10-3 and J usage is TRBJ2-1; 11 bases align to TRBD2. Germline loops: CDR1 ENHRY, CDR2 SYGVKD. The CDR3 length is 16 residues. V trimming: 5 bases; J trimming: 9 bases; junction bases outside the gene matches: 12. The CDR3 coding sequence is TGTGCCATCAGTACTGTAAGACTAGCGGGGTCGGGTGAGCAGTTCTTC. Protein sequence: CAISTVRLAGSGEQFF.

A few counts support this clonotype. The genes are TRBV9 and TRBJ1-2, with D possibly matching TRBD1 (5 bases). In germline, CDR1 is SGDLS, CDR2 YYNGEE. The CDR3 consists of 13 residues. V was clipped by 0 bases and J by 4 bases, with 7 bases between them. CDR3 sequence reads: CASSVVTGYGYTF. The CDR3 DNA follows: TGTGCCAGCAGCGTAGTCACAGGCTATGGCTACACCTTC.